This T cell receptor (beta chain) was recorded in a study of cytomegalovirus exposure and HLA in healthy donors. Profiling relied on immunoSEQ multiplex PCR, and the TCRdb table lists in-frame clones only, not all of them. The top ten clones hold more than 0.9% of a sample with about 330,000 clones, roughly nine tenths of them seen once. The V and J ends lost 2 bases and 4 bases, in that order; junction bases with no gene match: 3. CDR1 SGDLS and CDR2 YYNGEE come from the germline V gene. The CDR3 runs 16 residues. The sequence derives from a woman aged 30 to 39 in good health and CMV-seropositive. The sequencing input was PBMCs. This chain connects TRBV9 to TRBJ2-1; 13 bases are shared with TRBD2. CDR3 DNA: TGTGCCAGCAGCGTTTCACTAGCGGGGGGGTACAATGAGCAGTTCTTC. Encoded protein: CASSVSLAGGYNEQFF.